These 9 T cell receptor beta chains came from one sample sequenced in a study of T-cell reconstitution after alpha-beta-depleted transplantation in children. Unique molecular identifiers were incorporated when the TCRbeta library was constructed. A single record per CDR3 protein comes from TCRdb applying MiXCR to the PCR reads. The sample lists some 550,000 distinct CDR3 sequences, approximately 22% occurring once. Sequenced material: PBMCs, mostly from graft donor cells, taken 360 days after TCRalphabeta/CD19-depleted stem cell transplant. These receptors were obtained from a boy in the first two years of life who had a stem cell transplant for acute myeloid leukemia, so the T cells may come from the graft donor.

V gene TRBV20-1 combines with J gene TRBJ2-3; D gene ambiguous. Germline V lookup: CDR1 DFQATT, CDR2 SNEGSKA (reference sequence). Trimming stripped 5 bases from V and 2 bases from J, with 14 bases between. The CDR3 runs to 14 residues. CDR3 in DNA: TGCAGTGCTGGATATGGTGGGGTCACAGATACGCAGTATTTT. This gives the protein CSAGYGGVTDTQYF.

A few counts support this clonotype. The rearrangement uses TRBV20-1 and TRBJ2-2; D remains unclear. Trimming cost V 2 bases and J 0 bases, with 10 bases left between them. CDR3 length: 15 amino acids. Germline CDR1 DFQATT, CDR2 SNEGSKA (reference sequence). This CDR3 is CSARFRTANTGELFF. CDR3 in DNA: TGCAGTGCTAGATTCCGGACGGCGAACACCGGGGAGCTGTTTTTT.

As regards this clonotype: Because the CDR3's place on the DNA is in doubt, the DNA is left out and the CDR3 is given as listed by TCRdb. The V and J genes are TRBV6-5 and TRBJ1-1; no check of the table's D call, TRBD1, against the DNA was made. Germline V CDR1 and CDR2: MNHEY, SVGAGI. The CDR3 spans 16 residues, counting both ends. The CDR3 region is CASSYVFGAGGTEAFF.

In this sample, this clonotype turned up once. This chain joins TRBV7-2 and TRBJ2-4; D might be TRBD2 (5 bases). The CDR3 consists of 15 residues. Per germline, CDR1 SGHTA and CDR2 FQGNSA. The V end was cut by 5 bases, the J end by 4 bases, with 15 bases between. The CDR3 region is CASSRGRPGKNIQYF. DNA of the CDR3: TGTGCCAGCAGCCGCGGCCGGCCGGGAAAAAACATTCAGTACTTC.

This clonotype was recorded many times. The chain couples TRBV6-2 or TRBV6-3 to TRBJ1-5, with D hard to call. V was pared by 4 bases and J by 4 bases, with 11 bases between. The germline V gene encodes CDR1 MNHEY and CDR2 SVGEGT. The CDR3 extends over 14 amino acids. The CDR3: CASSSSGPNQPQHF. For the CDR3, the DNA is TGTGCCAGCAGTTCCTCCGGGCCTAATCAGCCCCAGCATTTT.

This clonotype appeared a few times. This chain's CDR3 is CASSLGIVYNEQFF. DNA for the CDR3: TGTGCCAGCAGCTTAGGTATAGTCTACAATGAGCAGTTCTTC. The chain uses TRBV7-2 and TRBJ2-1; D remains unclear. This CDR3 region has 14 residues. The ends were cut back, 1 base at V and 3 bases at J, with 7 bases in the middle. The germline gives CDR1 SGHTA, CDR2 FQGNSA.

This clonotype has just a few counts. The CDR3 DNA reads as TGTGCCAGCAGCCAATTCGAAAATTCACCCCTCCACTTT. Its protein product is CASSQFENSPLHF. V gene TRBV3-1 combines with J gene TRBJ1-6, with unresolved D. Germline values: CDR1 LGHDT, CDR2 YNNKEL (reference sequence). V shed 2 bases and J shed 7 bases, with 6 bases lying between them. The CDR3 length is 13 residues.

The sample holds a few counts of this clonotype. The V gene is TRBV18, the J gene TRBJ2-7, with D possibly matching TRBD2 (6 bases). The germline V gene has CDR1 KGHSH and CDR2 LQKENI. V shed 0 bases and J shed 5 bases, with 14 bases lying between them. The CDR3 is made up of 15 amino acids. The CDR3 loop is CASSPPLAERHEQYF. The CDR3 DNA reads as TGTGCCAGCTCACCACCATTAGCGGAGAGGCACGAGCAGTACTTC.

V gene TRBV5-6 combines with J gene TRBJ2-7; D gene unclear. Germline values: CDR1 SGHDT, CDR2 YYEEEE. The germline V and J ends were trimmed by 0 bases and 0 bases, with 13 bases remaining between them. The length of the CDR3 is 16 residues. Written as DNA, the CDR3 is TGTGCCAGCAGCTTGGCCCCGGCCTTCTTCTCCTACGAGCAGTACTTC. It codes for CASSLAPAFFSYEQYF.